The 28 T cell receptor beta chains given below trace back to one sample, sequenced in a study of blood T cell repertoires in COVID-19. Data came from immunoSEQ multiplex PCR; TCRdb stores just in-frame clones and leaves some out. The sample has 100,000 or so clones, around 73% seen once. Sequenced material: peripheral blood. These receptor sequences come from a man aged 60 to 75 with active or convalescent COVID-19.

The CDR3 DNA is TGTGCCAGCAGCCAAGATCTAGCGGGAGGCTACAATGAGCAGTTCTTC. As protein: CASSQDLAGGYNEQFF. The chain couples TRBV4-2 to TRBJ2-1, with TRBD2 matching 11 bases. The CDR3 extends over 16 amino acids. The J segment lost 3 bases and the V segment lost 0 bases, leaving 1 base of the junction unmatched. CDR1 and CDR2 from the germline V gene are LGHNA and YNFKEQ.

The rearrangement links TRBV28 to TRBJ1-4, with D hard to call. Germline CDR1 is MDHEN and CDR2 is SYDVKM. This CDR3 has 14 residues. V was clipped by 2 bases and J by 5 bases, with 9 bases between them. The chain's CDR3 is CASSLGRQNEKLFF. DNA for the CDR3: TGTGCCAGCAGTTTAGGCAGGCAAAATGAAAAACTGTTTTTT.

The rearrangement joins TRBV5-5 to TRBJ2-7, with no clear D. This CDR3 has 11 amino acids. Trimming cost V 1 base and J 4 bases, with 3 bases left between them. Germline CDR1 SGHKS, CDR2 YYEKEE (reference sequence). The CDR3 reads CASSLRYEQYF. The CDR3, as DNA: TGTGCCAGCAGCTTGCGGTACGAGCAGTACTTC.

CDR3 DNA: TGTGCCAGCAGCACGGGACTAGCGGGAGTCCACGAGCAGTACTTC. It yields the protein CASSTGLAGVHEQYF. The rearrangement joins TRBV2 to TRBJ2-7, with 14 bases matching TRBD2. The CDR3 extends over 15 amino acids. Per germline, CDR1 SNHLY and CDR2 FYNNEI. V shed 6 bases and J 5 bases; nucleotides not matched to a gene: 6. The full variable domain, with the rest looked up from reference TRBV2 and TRBJ2-7, is EPEVTQTPSHQVTQMGQEVILRCVPISNHLYFYWYRQILGQKVEFLVSFYNNEISEKSEIFDDQFSVERPDGSNFTLKIRSTKLEDSAMYFCASSTGLAGVHEQYFGPGTRLTVT.

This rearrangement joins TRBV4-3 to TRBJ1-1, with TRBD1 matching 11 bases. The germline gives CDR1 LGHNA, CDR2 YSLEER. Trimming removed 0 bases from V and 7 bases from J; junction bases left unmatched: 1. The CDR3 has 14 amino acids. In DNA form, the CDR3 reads TGCGCCAGCAGCCAAGAGGGACAGGGGGGTGAAGCTTTCTTT. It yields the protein CASSQEGQGGEAFF.

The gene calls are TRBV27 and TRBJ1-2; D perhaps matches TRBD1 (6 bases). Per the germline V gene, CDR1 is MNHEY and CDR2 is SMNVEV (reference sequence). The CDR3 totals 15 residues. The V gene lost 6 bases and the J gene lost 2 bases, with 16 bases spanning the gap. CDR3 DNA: TGTGCCAGCAGACCCCGGACAGCTCAAAACTATGGCTACACCTTC. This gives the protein CASRPRTAQNYGYTF.

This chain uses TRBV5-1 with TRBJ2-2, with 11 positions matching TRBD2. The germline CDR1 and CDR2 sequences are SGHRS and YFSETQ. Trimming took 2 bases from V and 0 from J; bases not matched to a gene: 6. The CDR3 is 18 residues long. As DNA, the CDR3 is TGCGCCAGCAGCTTACGACTAGCGGGAAATCCGAACACCGGGGAGCTGTTTTTT. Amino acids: CASSLRLAGNPNTGELFF.

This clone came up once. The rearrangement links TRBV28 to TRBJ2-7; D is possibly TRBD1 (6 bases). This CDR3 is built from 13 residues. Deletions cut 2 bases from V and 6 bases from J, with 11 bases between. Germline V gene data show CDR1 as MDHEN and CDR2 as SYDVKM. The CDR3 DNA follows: TGTGCCAGCAGTTTAAGCGTAGGGGGCGAGCAGTACTTC. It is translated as CASSLSVGGEQYF.

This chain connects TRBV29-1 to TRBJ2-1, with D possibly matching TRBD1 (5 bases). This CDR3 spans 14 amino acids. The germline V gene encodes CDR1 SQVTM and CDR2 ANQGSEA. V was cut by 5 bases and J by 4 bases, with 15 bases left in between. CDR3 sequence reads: CSVPGQGDYNEQFF. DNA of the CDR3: TGCAGCGTTCCAGGACAAGGGGATTACAATGAGCAGTTCTTC.

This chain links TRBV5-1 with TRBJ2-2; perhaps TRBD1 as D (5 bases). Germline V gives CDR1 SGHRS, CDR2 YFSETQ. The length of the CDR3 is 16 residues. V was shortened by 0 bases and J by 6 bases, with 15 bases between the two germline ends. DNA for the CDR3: TGCGCCAGCAGCTTGGCCCCTCTTGGGGCATCCGGGGAGCTGTTTTTT. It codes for CASSLAPLGASGELFF. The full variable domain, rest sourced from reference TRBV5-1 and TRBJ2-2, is KAGVTQTPRYLIKTRGQQVTLSCSPISGHRSVSWYQQTPGQGLQFLFEYFSETQRNKGNFPGRFSGRQFSNSRSEMNVSTLELGDSALYLCASSLAPLGASGELFFGEGSRLTVL.

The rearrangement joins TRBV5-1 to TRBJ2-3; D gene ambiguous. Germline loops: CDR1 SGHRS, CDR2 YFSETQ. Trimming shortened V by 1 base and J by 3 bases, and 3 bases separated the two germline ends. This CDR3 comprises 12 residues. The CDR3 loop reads CASSLQTDTQYF. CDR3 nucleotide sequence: TGCGCCAGCAGCTTGCAGACAGATACGCAGTATTTT.

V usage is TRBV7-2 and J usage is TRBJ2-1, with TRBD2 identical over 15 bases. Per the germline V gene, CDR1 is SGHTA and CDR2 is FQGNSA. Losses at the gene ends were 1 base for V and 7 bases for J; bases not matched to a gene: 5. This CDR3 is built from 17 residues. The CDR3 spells CASSLGGTSGRRNEQFF. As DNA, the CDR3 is TGTGCCAGCAGCTTAGGGGGGACTAGCGGGAGGCGGAATGAGCAGTTCTTC.

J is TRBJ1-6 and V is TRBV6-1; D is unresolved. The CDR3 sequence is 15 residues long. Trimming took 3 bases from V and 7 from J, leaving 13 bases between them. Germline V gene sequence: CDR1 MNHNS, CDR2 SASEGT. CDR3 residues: CASSDNRRLNSPLHF. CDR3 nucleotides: TGTGCCAGCAGTGATAATAGGAGGTTGAATTCACCCCTCCACTTT.

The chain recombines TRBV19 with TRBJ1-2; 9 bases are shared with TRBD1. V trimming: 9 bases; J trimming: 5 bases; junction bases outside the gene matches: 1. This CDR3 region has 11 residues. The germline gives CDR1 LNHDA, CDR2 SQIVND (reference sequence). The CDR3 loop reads CASGTGYGYTF. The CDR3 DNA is TGTGCCAGCGGGACAGGGTATGGCTACACCTTC. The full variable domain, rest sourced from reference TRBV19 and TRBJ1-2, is DGGITQSPKYLFRKEGQNVTLSCEQNLNHDAMYWYRQDPGQGLRLIYYSQIVNDFQKGDIAEGYSVSREKKESFPLTVTSAQKNPTAFYLCASGTGYGYTFGSGTRLTVV.

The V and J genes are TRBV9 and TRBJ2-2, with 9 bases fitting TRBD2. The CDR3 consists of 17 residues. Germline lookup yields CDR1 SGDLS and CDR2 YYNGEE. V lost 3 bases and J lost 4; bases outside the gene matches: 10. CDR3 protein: CASSDTSGTSLTGELFF. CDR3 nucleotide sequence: TGTGCCAGCAGCGACACCTCCGGGACTAGCCTCACCGGGGAGCTGTTTTTT.

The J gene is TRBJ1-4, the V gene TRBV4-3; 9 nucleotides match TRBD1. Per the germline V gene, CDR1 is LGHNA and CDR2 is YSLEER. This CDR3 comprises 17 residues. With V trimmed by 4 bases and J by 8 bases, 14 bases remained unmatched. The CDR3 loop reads CASSRNARGDRGEKLFF. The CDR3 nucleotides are TGCGCCAGCAGCCGGAACGCCCGCGGTGACAGGGGGGAAAAACTGTTTTTT.

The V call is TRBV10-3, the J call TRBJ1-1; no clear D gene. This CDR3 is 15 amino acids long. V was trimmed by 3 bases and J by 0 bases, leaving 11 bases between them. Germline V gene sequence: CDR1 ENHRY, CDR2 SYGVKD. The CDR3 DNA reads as TGTGCCATCAGTGATCCGGGAAAGCTGAACACTGAAGCTTTCTTT. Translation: CAISDPGKLNTEAFF.

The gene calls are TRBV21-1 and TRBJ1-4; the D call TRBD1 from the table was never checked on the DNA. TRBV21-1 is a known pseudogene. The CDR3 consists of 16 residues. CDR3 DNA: TGTGCCAGCAGCAACGACGGACAGCTAAGAGGGGAAAAACTGTTTTTT. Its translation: CASSNDGQLRGEKLFF.

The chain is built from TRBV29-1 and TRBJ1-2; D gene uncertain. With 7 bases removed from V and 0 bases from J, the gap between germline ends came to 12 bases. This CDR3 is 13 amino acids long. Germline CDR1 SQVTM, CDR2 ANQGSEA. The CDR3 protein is CSARHNTNYGYTF. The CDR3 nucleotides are TGCAGCGCAAGACATAATACTAACTATGGCTACACCTTC. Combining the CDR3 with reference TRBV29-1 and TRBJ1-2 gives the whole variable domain SAVISQKPSRDICQRGTSLTIQCQVDSQVTMMFWYRQQPGQSLTLIATANQGSEATYESGFVIDKFPISRPNLTFSTLTVSNMSPEDSSIYLCSARHNTNYGYTFGSGTRLTVV.

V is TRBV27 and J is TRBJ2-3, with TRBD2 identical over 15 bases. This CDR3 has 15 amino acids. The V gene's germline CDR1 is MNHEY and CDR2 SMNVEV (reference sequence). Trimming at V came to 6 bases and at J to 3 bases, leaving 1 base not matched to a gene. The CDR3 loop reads CASRGTSGRTDTQYF. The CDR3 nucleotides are TGTGCCAGCAGGGGGACTAGCGGGAGGACAGATACGCAGTATTTT.

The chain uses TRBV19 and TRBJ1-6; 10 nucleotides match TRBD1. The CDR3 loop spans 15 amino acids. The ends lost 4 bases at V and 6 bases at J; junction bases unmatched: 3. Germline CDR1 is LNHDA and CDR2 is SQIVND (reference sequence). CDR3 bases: TGTGCCAGTAGTACGACAGGGGGCGGTAATTCACCCCTCCACTTT. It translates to CASSTTGGGNSPLHF.

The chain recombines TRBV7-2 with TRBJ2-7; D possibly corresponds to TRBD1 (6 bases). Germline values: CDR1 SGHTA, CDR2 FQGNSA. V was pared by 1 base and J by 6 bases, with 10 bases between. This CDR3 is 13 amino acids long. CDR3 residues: CASSLEQGTEQYV. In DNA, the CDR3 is TGTGCCAGCAGCTTAGAGCAGGGGACCGAGCAGTACGTC.

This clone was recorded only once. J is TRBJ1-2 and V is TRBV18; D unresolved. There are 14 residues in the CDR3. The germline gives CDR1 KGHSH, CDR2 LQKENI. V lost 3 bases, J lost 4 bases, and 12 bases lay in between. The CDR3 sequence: CASSPAQTIYGYTF. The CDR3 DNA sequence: TGTGCCAGCTCACCGGCACAAACTATCTATGGCTACACCTTC.

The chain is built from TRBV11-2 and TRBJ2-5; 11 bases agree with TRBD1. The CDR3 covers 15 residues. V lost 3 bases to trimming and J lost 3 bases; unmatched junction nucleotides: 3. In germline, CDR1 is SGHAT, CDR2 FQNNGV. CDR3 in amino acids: CASSFGQGAKETQYF. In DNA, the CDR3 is TGTGCCAGCAGCTTTGGACAGGGGGCCAAAGAGACCCAGTACTTC.

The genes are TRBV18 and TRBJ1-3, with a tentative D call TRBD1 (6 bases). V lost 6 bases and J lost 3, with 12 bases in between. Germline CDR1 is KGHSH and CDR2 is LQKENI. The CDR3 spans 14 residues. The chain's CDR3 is CASSPGGLGNTIYF. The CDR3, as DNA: TGTGCCAGCTCCCCCGGGGGGCTTGGAAACACCATATATTTT.

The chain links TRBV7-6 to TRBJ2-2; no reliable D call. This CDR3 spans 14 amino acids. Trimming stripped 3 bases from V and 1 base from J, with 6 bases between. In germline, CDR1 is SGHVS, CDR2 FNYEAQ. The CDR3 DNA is TGTGCCAGCAGCTTTACTAAGAACACCGGGGAGCTGTTTTTT. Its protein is CASSFTKNTGELFF.

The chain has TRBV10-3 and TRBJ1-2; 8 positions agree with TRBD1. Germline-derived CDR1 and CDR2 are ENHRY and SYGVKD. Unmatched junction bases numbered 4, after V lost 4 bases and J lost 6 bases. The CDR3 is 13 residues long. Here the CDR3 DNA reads TGTGCCATCAGTGGGGACAGGAACCATGGCTACACCTTC. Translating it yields CAISGDRNHGYTF.

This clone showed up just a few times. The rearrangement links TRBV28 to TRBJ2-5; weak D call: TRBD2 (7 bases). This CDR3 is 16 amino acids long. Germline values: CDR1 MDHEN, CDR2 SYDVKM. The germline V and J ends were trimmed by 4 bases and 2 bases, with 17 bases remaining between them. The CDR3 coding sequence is TGTGCCAGCAGTTCATCGGGGGGCGGAACTCAAGAGACCCAGTACTTC. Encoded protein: CASSSSGGGTQETQYF.